This T cell receptor beta chain appears in the sequencing data of a study of regulatory T cells in long-lasting Graves disease. The study's findings and limits: Persistent disease favored TRBV28, TRBJ1-2 and TRBJ2-5.

Relying on iRepertoire HTBI primers and Arm-PCR of CDR3 regions, the team built TCR beta libraries. One entry per CDR3 protein, called by TCRdb with MiXCR from the multiplex PCR reads. The table includes 550,000 to 700,000 distinct CDR3 sequences, about 16% detected once. This clonotype came up a few times. Its antigen is unknown. Trimming shortened V by 0 bases and J by 6 bases, and 10 bases separated the two germline ends. The CDR3 has 14 residues. Germline CDR1 MGHRA, CDR2 YSYEKL. The time point was: newly diagnosed GD, antithyroid drugs for less than 3 months. Isolated PBMC RNA provided the starting material for the TCR library. The same sample was also used in a study of T cells in Graves' hyperthyroidism and ophthalmopathy. From that second work: Calling Graves' hyperthyroidism stable meant ophthalmopathy did not progress within 18 months. The HTBI primer set drove a first-round RT-PCR of the TCR CDR3. Most expanded thyroid clonotypes above 0.001 recurred in blood.

The sequencing here drew on peripheral blood mononuclear cells (PBMCs), taken at new diagnosis, from a patient treated with antithyroid drugs. The genes are TRBV4-1 and TRBJ2-3, with unresolved D. This TCR was recovered from a man aged 18 to 29 with Graves disease. The CDR3 reads CASSQDTRLDTQYF. The CDR3 DNA reads as TGCGCCAGCAGCCAAGATACGAGGCTGGATACGCAGTATTTT.